The source of this T cell receptor beta chain is a study of cytomegalovirus exposure and HLA in healthy donors. CDR3 size: 17 residues. Trimming at V came to 1 base and at J to 2 bases, leaving 4 bases not matched to a gene. The germline V gene has CDR1 SNHLY and CDR2 FYNNEI. A multiplex PCR was run with 60 Vbeta primers and 13 Jbeta primers. This table comes from immunoSEQ multiplex PCR, and its TCRdb copy is limited to in-frame clones, with some not included. The sample comprises approximately 220,000 clones, 70% to 80% of which are singletons, and around 15% rests with the top ten. The chain employs TRBV2 and TRBJ2-3; 12 positions agree with TRBD2. Sample: PBMCs. This TCR was sampled from a man aged 35 to 55 in good health and CMV-seronegative. DNA for the CDR3: TGTGCCAGCAGTGAAGAGGGACTAGCGGGCTTCACAGATACGCAGTATTTT. This codes for CASSEEGLAGFTDTQYF. The whole variable domain, remainder taken from reference TRBV2 and TRBJ2-3, is EPEVTQTPSHQVTQMGQEVILRCVPISNHLYFYWYRQILGQKVEFLVSFYNNEISEKSEIFDDQFSVERPDGSNFTLKIRSTKLEDSAMYFCASSEEGLAGFTDTQYFGPGTRLTVL.